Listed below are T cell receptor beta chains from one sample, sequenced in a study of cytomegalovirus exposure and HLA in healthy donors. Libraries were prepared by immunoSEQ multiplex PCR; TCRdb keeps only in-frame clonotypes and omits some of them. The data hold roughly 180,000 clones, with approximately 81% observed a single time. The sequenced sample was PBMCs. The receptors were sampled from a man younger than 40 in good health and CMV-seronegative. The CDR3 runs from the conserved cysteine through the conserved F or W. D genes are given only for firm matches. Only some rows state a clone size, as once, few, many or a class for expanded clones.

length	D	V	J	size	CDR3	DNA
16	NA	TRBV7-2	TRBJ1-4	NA	CASSLWSQGRAEKLFF	TGTGCCAGCAGCTTATGGAGTCAGGGGCGGGCTGAAAAACTGTTTTTT
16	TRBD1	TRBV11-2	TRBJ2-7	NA	CASSPRAGQASYEQYF	TGTGCCAGCAGCCCCAGGGCGGGACAGGCCTCCTACGAGCAGTACTTC
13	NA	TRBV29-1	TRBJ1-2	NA	CSAPLLGDYGYTF	TGCAGCGCCCCGCTGCTCGGGGACTATGGCTACACCTTC
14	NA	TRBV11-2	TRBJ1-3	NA	CASRPTLFGNTIYF	TGTGCCAGCAGACCGACACTTTTTGGAAACACCATATATTTT
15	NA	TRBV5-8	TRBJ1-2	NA	CASSLAYRVSEGYTF	TGTGCCAGCAGCTTGGCCTATCGGGTTTCGGAGGGCTACACCTTC
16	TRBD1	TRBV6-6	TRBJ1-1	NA	CASKAGGTLGNTEAFF	TGTGCCAGCAAGGCAGGGGGAACGTTAGGGAACACTGAAGCTTTCTTT
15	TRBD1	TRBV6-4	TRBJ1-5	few	CASSTTGERDQPQHF	TGTGCCAGCAGTACGACAGGGGAAAGGGACCAGCCCCAGCATTTT
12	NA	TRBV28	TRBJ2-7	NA	CASIDTAYEQYF	TGTGCCAGCATCGATACTGCTTACGAGCAGTACTTC
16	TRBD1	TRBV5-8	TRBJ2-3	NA	CASSLAFGTGTDTQYF	TGTGCCAGCAGCTTGGCTTTTGGGACAGGCACAGATACGCAGTATTTT
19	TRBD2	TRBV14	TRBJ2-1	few	CASSQEGWSSGQFYNEQFF	TGTGCCAGCAGCCAAGAAGGTTGGTCTAGCGGGCAGTTTTACAATGAGCAGTTCTTC
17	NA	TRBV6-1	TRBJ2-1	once	CASSEWGGRSSYNEQFF	TGTGCCAGCAGTGAATGGGGGGGGCGGAGCTCCTACAATGAGCAGTTCTTC
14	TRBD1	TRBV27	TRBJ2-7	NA	CASSLGQGANEQYF	TGTGCCAGCAGTTTAGGGCAGGGGGCGAACGAGCAGTACTTC